The clone carrying this T cell receptor (beta chain) appeared many times. Its cognate antigen is unknown. The CDR3 end is not reached by the read, which stops 3 residues before it; the germline J gene fills it in. Generated by immunoSEQ multiplex PCR, the TCRdb table keeps only in-frame clones and is missing some. The sample yields more than 30,000 clones, without any singletons. The sample originates from a study of T cell clonality in common variable immunodeficiency. This CDR3 is 14 amino acids long. V lost 7 bases, J lost 5 bases, and 17 bases lay in between. Germline values: CDR1 LNHDA, CDR2 SQIVND (reference sequence). Findings and caveats of the study: Fewer deletions and N-nucleotide insertions were reportedly seen in common variable immunodeficiency TCR beta sequences. CVID subjects shared fewer TCRbeta clones than healthy controls did.

Sequenced sample: peripheral blood mononuclear cells. V gene TRBV19 combines with J gene TRBJ1-1, with D perhaps TRBD1 (5 bases). The receptor comes from a person between 18 and 70 years old in good health. CDR3 in amino acids: CASTRRGRGTEAFF. Incomplete CDR3 DNA: TGTGCCAGTACCCGGAGGGGCCGGGGGACTGAA.